This record concerns one T cell receptor (beta chain) sequence. Its specificity is unknown. The data belong to a study of blood T cells in healthy people across ages. Losses at the gene ends were 0 bases for V and 12 bases for J; bases not matched to a gene: 4. Per germline, CDR1 SGDLS and CDR2 YYNGEE. CDR3 length equals 14 residues. Findings and caveats of the study: The study found more naive CD4+ cells and higher diversity in long-lived than aged donors. Expanded clonotype changes were possibly confounded by unknown donor CMV status.

Together with a sample-barcoded 5' primer, a J-beta primer mix was included in a second PCR lasting roughly 6 to 12 cycles. CDR3-containing paired-end reads numbered at least 2.5 million in each sample. TCRdb passed the 5' RACE reads through MiXCR, listing each CDR3 protein once. The data hold hundreds of thousands of distinct CDR3 sequences, with over 45% observed a single time. The sequence derives from a man aged 30 to 39 in good health. This chain uses TRBV9 with TRBJ2-1; 12 nucleotides match TRBD2. Sequencing input: blood. CDR3 sequence (DNA): TGTGCCAGCAGCGTAGGGACTAGCGGGAAAGTGCAGTTCTTC. Translation: CASSVGTSGKVQFF.